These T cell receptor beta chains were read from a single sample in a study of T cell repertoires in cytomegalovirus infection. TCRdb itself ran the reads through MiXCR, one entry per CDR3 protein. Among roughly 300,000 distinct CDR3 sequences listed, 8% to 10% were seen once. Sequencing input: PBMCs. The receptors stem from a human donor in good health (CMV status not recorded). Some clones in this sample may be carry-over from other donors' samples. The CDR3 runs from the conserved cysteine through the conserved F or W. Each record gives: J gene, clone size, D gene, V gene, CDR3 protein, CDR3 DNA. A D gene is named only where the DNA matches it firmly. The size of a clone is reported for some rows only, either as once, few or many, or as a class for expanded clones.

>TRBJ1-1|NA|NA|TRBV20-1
CSASELNTEAFF
TGCAGTGCTAGTGAGCTGAACACTGAAGCTTTCTTT
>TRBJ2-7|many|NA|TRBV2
CASSEELQGRYF
TGTGCCAGCAGTGAGGAGTTACAGGGTCGGTACTTC
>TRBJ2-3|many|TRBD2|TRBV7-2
CASSPSGGVRDTQYF
TGTGCCAGCAGCCCTAGCGGGGGGGTGCGGGATACGCAGTATTTT
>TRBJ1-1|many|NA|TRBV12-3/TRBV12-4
CASSLHRGENTEAFF
TGTGCCAGCAGTTTACACCGAGGGGAGAACACTGAAGCTTTCTTT
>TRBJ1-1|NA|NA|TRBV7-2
CASSTRQLMNTEAFF
TGTGCCAGCAGCACTCGACAGTTAATGAACACTGAAGCTTTCTTT
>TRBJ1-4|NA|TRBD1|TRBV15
CATSRDWSGTGNEKLFF
TGTGCCACCAGCAGAGATTGGTCCGGGACAGGGAACGAAAAACTGTTTTTT
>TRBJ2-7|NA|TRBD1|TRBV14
CASSQPGTVYEQYF
TGTGCCAGCAGCCAACCCGGGACAGTCTACGAGCAGTACTTC
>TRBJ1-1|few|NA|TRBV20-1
CSARERGTVNTEAFF
TGCAGTGCTAGAGAGAGGGGAACGGTGAACACTGAAGCTTTCTTT
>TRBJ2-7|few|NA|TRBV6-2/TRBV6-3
CASSGTLSSYEQYF
TGTGCCAGCAGTGGGACTCTGAGCTCCTACGAGCAGTACTTC
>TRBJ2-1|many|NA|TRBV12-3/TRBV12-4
CASSLQQINEQFF
TGTGCCAGCAGTTTGCAGCAGATTAATGAGCAGTTCTTC
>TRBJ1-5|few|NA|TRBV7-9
CASSPGTNQPQHF
TGTGCCAGCAGCCCTGGAACGAATCAGCCCCAGCATTTT
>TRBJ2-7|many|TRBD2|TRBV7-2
CASSLAGLAPEQYF
TGTGCCAGCAGCTTAGCGGGACTAGCACCCGAGCAGTACTTC
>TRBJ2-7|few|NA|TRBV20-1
CSARDPTATYEQYF
TGCAGTGCTAGAGACCCGACAGCTACCTACGAGCAGTACTTC
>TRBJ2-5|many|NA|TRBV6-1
CASSGQGVETQYF
TGTGCCAGCAGCGGGCAAGGGGTCGAGACCCAGTACTTC
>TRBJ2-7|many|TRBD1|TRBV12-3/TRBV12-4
CASSFFRDSTYEQYF
TGTGCCAGCAGTTTCTTCCGGGACAGCACCTACGAGCAGTACTTC
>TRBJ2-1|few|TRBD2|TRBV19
CASMGSSGGFYNEQFF
TGTGCCAGTATGGGGTCTAGCGGGGGGTTCTACAATGAGCAGTTCTTC
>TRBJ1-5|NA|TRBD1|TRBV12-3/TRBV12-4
CASSPTGKRTQPQHF
TGTGCCAGCAGTCCGACAGGGAAGAGAACACAGCCCCAGCATTTT
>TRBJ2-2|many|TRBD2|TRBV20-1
CSARTSGVGTGELFF
TGCAGTGCTCGGACTAGCGGGGTGGGAACCGGGGAGCTGTTTTTT
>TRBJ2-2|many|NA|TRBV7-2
CASSQRGGGVVTGELFF
TGTGCCAGCAGCCAGAGGGGGGGCGGGGTGGTGACCGGGGAGCTGTTTTTT
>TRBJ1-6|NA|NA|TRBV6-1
CASRRGRNSYNSPLHF
TGTGCCAGCAGGCGGGGACGGAACTCCTATAATTCACCCCTCCACTTT
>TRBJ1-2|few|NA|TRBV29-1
CSVVPPNYGYTF
TGCAGCGTTGTGCCCCCCAACTATGGCTACACCTTC
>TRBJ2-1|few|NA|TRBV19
CASSPYQGFLNEQFF
TGTGCCAGTAGTCCCTACCAAGGGTTTTTGAATGAGCAGTTCTTC
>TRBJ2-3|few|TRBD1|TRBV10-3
CAIRGQGARNTQYF
TGTGCCATCAGGGGACAGGGGGCGAGAAATACGCAGTATTTT
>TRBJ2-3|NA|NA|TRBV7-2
CASSLVWKGDTQYF
TGTGCCAGCAGCTTAGTATGGAAGGGGGATACGCAGTATTTT
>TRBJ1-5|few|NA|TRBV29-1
CSVGVSDQPQHF
TGCAGCGTTGGGGTGAGTGATCAGCCCCAGCATTTT
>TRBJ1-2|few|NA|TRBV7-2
CASSRDRLNYGYTF
TGTGCCAGCAGCCGCGACAGGCTTAACTATGGCTACACCTTC
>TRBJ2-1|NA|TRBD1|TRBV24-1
CATSDSGTGSYNEQFF
TGTGCCACCAGTGATTCGGGGACAGGCTCCTACAATGAGCAGTTCTTC
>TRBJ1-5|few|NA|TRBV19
CASKKGYSNQPQHF
TGTGCCAGTAAAAAAGGCTATAGCAATCAGCCCCAGCATTTT
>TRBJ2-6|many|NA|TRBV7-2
CASRMILSGANVLTF
TGTGCCAGCAGAATGATATTGTCTGGGGCCAACGTCCTGACTTTC